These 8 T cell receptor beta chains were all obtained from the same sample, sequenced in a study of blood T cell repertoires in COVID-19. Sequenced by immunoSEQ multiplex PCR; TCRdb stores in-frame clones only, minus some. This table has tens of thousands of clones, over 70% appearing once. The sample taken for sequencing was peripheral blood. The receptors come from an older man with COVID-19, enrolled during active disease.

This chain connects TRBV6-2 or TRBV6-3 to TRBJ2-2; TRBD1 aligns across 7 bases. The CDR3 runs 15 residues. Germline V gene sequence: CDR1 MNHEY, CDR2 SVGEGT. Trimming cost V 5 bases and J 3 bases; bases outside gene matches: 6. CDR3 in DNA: TGTGCCAGCAGTCAACCGGGACAGTACACCGGGGAGCTGTTTTTT. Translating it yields CASSQPGQYTGELFF.

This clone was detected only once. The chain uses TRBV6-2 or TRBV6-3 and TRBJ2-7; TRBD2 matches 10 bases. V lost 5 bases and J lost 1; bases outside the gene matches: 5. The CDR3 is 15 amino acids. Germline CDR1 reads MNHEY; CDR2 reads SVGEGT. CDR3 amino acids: CASSNSGRRSYEQYF. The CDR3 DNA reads TGTGCCAGCAGTAATAGCGGGAGGCGATCCTACGAGCAGTACTTC.

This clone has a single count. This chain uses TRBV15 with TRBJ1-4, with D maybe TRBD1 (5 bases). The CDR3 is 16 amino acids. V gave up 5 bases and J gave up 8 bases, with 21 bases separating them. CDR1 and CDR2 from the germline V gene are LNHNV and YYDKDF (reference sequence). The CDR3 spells CATSLLSGGFEEKLFF. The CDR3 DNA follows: TGTGCCACCAGCTTACTCTCGGGGGGTTTCGAGGAAAAACTGTTTTTT.

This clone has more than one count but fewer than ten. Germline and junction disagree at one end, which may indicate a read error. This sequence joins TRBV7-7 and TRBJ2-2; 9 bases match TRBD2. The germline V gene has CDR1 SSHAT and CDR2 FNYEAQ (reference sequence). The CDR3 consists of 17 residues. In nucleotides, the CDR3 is TGTGCTAGCAGCCAAACTAGGGCTAGCGGGGCTGCCGGGGAGCTGTTTTTT. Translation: CASSQTRASGAAGELFF. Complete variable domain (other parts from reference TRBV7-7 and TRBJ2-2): GAGVSQSPRYKVTKRGQDVTLRCDPISSHATLYWYQQALGQGPEFLTYFNYEAQPDKSGLPSDRFSAERPEGSISTLTIQRTEQRDSAMYRCASSQTRASGAAGELFFGEGSRLTVL.

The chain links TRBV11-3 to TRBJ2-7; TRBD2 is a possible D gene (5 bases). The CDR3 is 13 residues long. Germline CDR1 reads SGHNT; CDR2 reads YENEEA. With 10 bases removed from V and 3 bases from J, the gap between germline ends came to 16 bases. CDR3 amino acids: CANRTPLHYEQYF. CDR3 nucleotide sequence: TGTGCCAACCGGACTCCACTTCACTACGAGCAGTACTTC.

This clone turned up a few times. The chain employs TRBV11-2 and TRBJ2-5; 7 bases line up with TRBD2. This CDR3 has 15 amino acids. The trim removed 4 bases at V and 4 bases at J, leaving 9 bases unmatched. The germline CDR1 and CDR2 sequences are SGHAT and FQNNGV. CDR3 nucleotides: TGTGCCAGCAGCTCCAGCCTGGGGACTACAGAGACCCAGTACTTC. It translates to CASSSSLGTTETQYF.

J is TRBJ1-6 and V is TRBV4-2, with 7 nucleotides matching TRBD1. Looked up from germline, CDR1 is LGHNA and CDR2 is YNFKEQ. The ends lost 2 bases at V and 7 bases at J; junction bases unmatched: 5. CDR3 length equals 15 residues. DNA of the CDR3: TGTGCCAGCAGCCAACCGGGACAGCAAAATTCACCCCTCCACTTT. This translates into CASSQPGQQNSPLHF.

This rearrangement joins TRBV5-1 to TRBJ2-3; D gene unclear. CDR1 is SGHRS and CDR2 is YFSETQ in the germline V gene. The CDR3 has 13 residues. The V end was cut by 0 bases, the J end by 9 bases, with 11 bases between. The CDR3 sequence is CASSLAPQETQYF. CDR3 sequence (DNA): TGCGCCAGCAGCTTGGCTCCCCAAGAGACGCAGTATTTT.